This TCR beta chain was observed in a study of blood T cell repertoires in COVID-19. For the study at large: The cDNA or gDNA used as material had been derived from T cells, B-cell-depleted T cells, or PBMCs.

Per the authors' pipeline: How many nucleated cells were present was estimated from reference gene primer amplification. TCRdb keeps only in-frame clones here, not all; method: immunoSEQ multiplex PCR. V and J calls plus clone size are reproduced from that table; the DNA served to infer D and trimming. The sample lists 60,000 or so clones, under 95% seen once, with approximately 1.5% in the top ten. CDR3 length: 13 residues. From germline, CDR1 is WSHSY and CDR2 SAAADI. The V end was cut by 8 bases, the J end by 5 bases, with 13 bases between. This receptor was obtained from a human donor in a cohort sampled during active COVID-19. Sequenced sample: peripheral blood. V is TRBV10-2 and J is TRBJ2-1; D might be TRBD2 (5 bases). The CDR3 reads CASCLTSDNEQFF. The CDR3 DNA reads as TGCGCCAGCTGCCTAACTAGTGACAATGAGCAGTTCTTC.